This TCR beta chain came from a study of cytomegalovirus exposure and HLA in healthy donors (dated by TCRdb to 2017 to 2019). Background for the entire study: In an earlier analysis of 550 to 750 of the donors, 276 Gb of sequence data and 117 million unique TCR beta sequences from roughly 200 million T cells were reported. A later analysis re-examined previously published TCR beta repertoires from more than 650 donors and added high-resolution HLA genotyping to investigate patterns of TCR occurrence. Genome-wide SNP genotypes for about 65% of the roughly 670 donors were used in a later genetic analysis, which treated that subset as a discovery cohort. To predict cytomegalovirus infection status, the study brought together high-throughput TCR immunosequencing, statistical association of individual TCRs with disease status, and machine learning. An early release covering more than 500 HLA-typed donors comprised about 300 gigabases of sequencing data and roughly 85 million unique TCR sequences. The later analysis used no new phenotypic data to find candidate immune exposures, relying instead on TCR beta sequences and their occurrence across donors. Both class I and class II loci were covered by HLA typing, at four-digit resolution. Alongside the repertoire data, information on donor age, sex, ethnicity and CMV serostatus was compiled. To decide whether each TCR beta V gene segment behaved as functional or pseudogenic, an earlier analysis of fewer than 750 of the donors relied on high-throughput TCR beta sequencing. Because of strong linkage in the cohort, five DR-DQ haplotypes were treated as single units for association and clustering. Of the 300 to 500 genotyped donors, 81% were placed in the genetic ancestry cluster associated with self-reported Caucasian donors. Using immunosequencing, the study profiled T cell repertoires from 666 subjects and related those repertoires to cytomegalovirus serostatus. Every repertoire in the discovery cohort had been generated on one and the same sequencing platform. The number of donors typed differed by locus, with about 629-640 for A, B, C, DRB1 and DQB1, 522 for DQA1, over 600 for DPA1, and some 450 for DPB1. The study was designed to test whether signatures of past pathogen exposure could be identified by cataloging public T cell receptors. Among some 410 genotyped donors of the cohort, an average of around 250,000 unique TCR beta nucleotide sequences was sequenced per donor, of which 15% to 20% were non-productive. Along with the roughly 670-subject first cohort, a separate validation cohort of over 90 different subjects was used. Paper-wide results and their limitations: The presence/absence analyses assumed that sequencing depth was roughly uniform across donors, and that assumption may not be true. The authors suggested that the approach could potentially be generalized to other disease states and immunological phenotypes. A later genetic analysis associated a missense DCLRE1C variant with V-gene and J-gene trimming of TCR beta chains, and an independent cohort replicated the association. Because HLA typing was missing for some donors at each locus, association tests included only the typed subset. Compared with the roughly 700-donor mean, donors in an Asian-associated ancestry cluster had fewer N-insertions in productive TCRs, according to a later genetic analysis. A further reported finding was that TCR beta sequences accurately predicted the HLA-A and HLA-B alleles for most subjects in the first cohort. Across donors, most TCR sequences were observed very rarely, whereas some public TCRs were present in many individuals. In a later analysis, HLA-associated TCR beta chains were found to be more clonally expanded and to have lower generation probabilities than equally common non-associated chains. In the study, approximately 150 TCR beta chains were listed as associated with cytomegalovirus. In a later analysis, most CMV-associated TCR beta chains were found to appear HLA-restricted, with HLA associations seemingly driven largely by CMV exposure. At a false discovery rate of 0.05, a later analysis linked approximately 18,000 TCR beta sequences to specific HLA alleles. The 87-base-pair reads could not distinguish some IMGT-functional V segments, including TRBV6-2 and TRBV6-3, so those segments were excluded. In an earlier analysis of about 600 of the donors, most TCR beta V segments appeared in productive rearrangements about 90% or about 30% of the time, broadly matching IMGT annotations. Fewer than 20 rarely observed V segments, including chromosome 9 orphons, were excluded from the earlier analysis of approximately 500 of the donors because counts were too low. The sequencing pipeline was judged likely to have produced a cluster of highly shared sequence variants as a technical artifact. A few of the identified cytomegalovirus-associated TCR beta chains were confirmed in vitro to be specific for cytomegalovirus antigens. Only TCR beta chains were sequenced in this cohort, and the absence of alpha or paired-chain data limited detectable features. A later analysis reported that several top co-occurrence clusters appeared linked to parvovirus B19, influenza, CMV and Epstein-Barr virus. The only immune exposure information available for the cohort was CMV serostatus. Cytomegalovirus status was reported to be diagnosed by the classifier with high specificity and sensitivity in both the original and validation cohorts. Correlated functional status among segregating V segments might reflect linkage disequilibrium, but an unknown experimental factor could not be ruled out. Strong co-occurrence of HLA alleles, especially DR and DQ, made assigning TCR associations to individual alleles difficult. In a later analysis, TCR association rates were found to vary across HLA loci, with the most associated TCRs seen for DRB1 alleles and the fewest for HLA-C alleles.

The method behind the library was the immunoSEQ multiplex PCR assay. For the multiplex PCR, a mixture combining 60 forward primers for TCR Vbeta segments and 13 reverse primers for TCR Jbeta segments was used. The CDR3 region of rearranged TCR beta genes was amplified from genomic DNA by a multiplex PCR assay. On the Illumina HiSeq System, the amplified TCR beta libraries were sequenced as 87-base-pair reads. The authors' analysis ran thus. In a later analysis, approximately 74 million unique TCR beta chains were counted across the roughly 670 repertoires, and roughly 11 million of these chains were shared by at least two donors. To remove PCR and sequencing errors, raw reads were error-corrected and collapsed into unique sequences using a nearest-neighbor algorithm that merged closely related sequences. V, D and J gene segments were assigned by aligning CDR3 sequences to IMGT reference sequences. Each retained sequence needed at least a six-nucleotide match to both a V gene segment and a J gene segment. Rearrangements were classified as productive when the CDR3 lacked stop codons and remained in frame with V and J, and all other rearrangements were classified as non-productive. CDR3 was defined according to IMGT convention as the region running from the second conserved V-encoded cysteine to the conserved J-encoded phenylalanine. The earlier analysis of about 500 of the donors excluded sequences that lacked an unambiguous match to a single V gene segment. An earlier analysis of a few hundred of the donors classified V segments as functional when productive rearrangements were above 56.7% and as segregating when the standard deviation between donors was above 5%. A statistical classification framework was built for diagnosing cytomegalovirus status from the catalog of TCR beta chain sequences. In a later analysis, V and J genes were assigned by comparing TCR nucleotide sequences against IMGT/GENE-DB human TR gene sequences. The TCRdist pipeline was used in a later analysis to assign CDR3 sequences and most-parsimonious VDJ recombination scenarios. In a later analysis, each TCR beta chain was defined by its CDR3 amino acid sequence together with its V-gene family, and reads lacking a unique V-gene family were excluded. As a way to deal with suspected cross-contamination and a sequencing artifact, a later analysis dropped more than 500 nucleotide sequences that were highly shared and had low generation probability. In a later analysis, a clonal expansion index for each public chain was calculated from normalized within-repertoire ranks of inferred template counts. A later analysis computed generation probabilities with a VDJ recombination model fitted to out-of-frame rearrangements, and checked the results against IGoR. A later analysis scored TCR-TCR, TCR-HLA and TCR-CMV co-occurrence with hypergeometric tests, applying a repertoire-size bias correction to TCR pairs. To estimate false discovery rates, a later analysis permuted the HLA or CMV assignments 20 times. A later analysis grouped co-occurring TCRs with DBSCAN, adding TCRdist sequence similarity when clustering within HLA-allele-positive subsets. Co-occurrence clustering excluded repertoires with fewer than 30,000 or more than 120,000 public chains, plus five with anomalous nucleotide sharing. In its TCRdb copy, this immuneACCESS table keeps in-frame sequences only and misses some clones. Where compared with another copy, unresolved V genes explain less than half of these, and the others have no known cause. The V and J calls and clone size come from that table; D and trimming were worked out from the DNA. The sample yields about 130,000 clones; over 15% were counted once. The leading ten clones occupy approximately 2.9% of the sample.

As regards this clone: The target of this receptor is not known. Base qualities were left out, and no much larger clone turns up one base away.

The cohort was made up of roughly 670 healthy bone marrow donors. All cohort members were sampled while nominally healthy, although unrecorded immune exposures were likely present. The donor tested CMV seropositive and was one of the 289 seropositive cohort members. A peripheral blood sample was collected from each donor, and TCR beta sequencing was performed on peripheral blood mononuclear cells. Genomic DNA extraction from the blood cell samples was performed with the Qiagen DNeasy Blood Extraction Kit. The CDR3 starts with the cysteine, ends with the phenylalanine, and has 13 residues. Just CDR3 DNA is preserved here, 39 bases in frame from base 1. CDR1 and CDR2, looked up from the germline V gene, are SGDLS and YYNGEE. The germline V end is reduced by 5 bases and the J end by 8 bases; junction bases left unmatched: 3.

The receptor was derived from a female donor in good health and CMV-seropositive. The chain joins TRBV9 to TRBJ1-6, with 8 bases in between that match TRBD1. The sample taken for sequencing was PBMCs. The nucleotide sequence reads as follows: TGTGCCAGCAGTGACAGGGGTGATTCACCCCTCCACTTT. The resulting protein is CASSDRGDSPLHF.